The 21 T cell receptor beta chains presented below share a single source sample, sequenced in a study of regulatory T cells in long-lasting Graves disease (dated by TCRdb to about 2021). What this sample's time point label stands for: newly diagnosed GD, antithyroid drugs for less than 3 months. For both TCR sequencing and RNA sequencing, RNA was extracted from PBMCs using TRIzol. The method behind the library was multiplex PCR. Sequencing instrument: Illumina HiSeq 4000. CDR3 regions were amplified by Arm-PCR with iRepertoire HTBI primers to construct TCR beta libraries. TCRdb passed the public sequencing reads through fastp at Q25 and MiXCR, retaining productive beta sequences. Each record represents a unique CDR3 protein, reported with the most common genes and DNA among its rows. The sample table holds about 430,000 distinct CDR3 sequences, of which approximately 16% were seen once. About 8.2% of the sample is in the top ten clones.

The same data also contributed to another study, on T cells in Graves' hyperthyroidism and ophthalmopathy.

Sequenced here: peripheral blood mononuclear cells (PBMCs), sampled at new diagnosis, from a patient treated with antithyroid drugs. The receptors shown here come from a woman aged 40-49 years with Graves disease. Donor details come from another sample of the same person, matched by shared clones.

In its sample, this clonotype was seen many times. In DNA, the CDR3 is TGCGCCAGCAGCCCTAGGACTAGCGGGACTTTCTACGAGCAGTACTTC. It encodes CASSPRTSGTFYEQYF. This chain links TRBV5-1 with TRBJ2-7; 12 nucleotides agree with TRBD2. The CDR3 has 16 amino acids. Germline values: CDR1 SGHRS, CDR2 YFSETQ. The ends lost 4 bases at V and 3 bases at J; junction bases unmatched: 8.

The chain has TRBV6-9 and TRBJ2-7; D remains unclear. Germline assignment: CDR1 MNHGY and CDR2 SVAAGI. CDR3 length: 13 residues. The V end was cut by 3 bases, the J end by 0 bases, with 6 bases between. The CDR3 sequence is CASSYGVSYEQYF. DNA of the CDR3: TGTGCCAGCAGTTACGGCGTCTCCTACGAGCAGTACTTC.

This clonotype has ten or more counts. V and J are TRBV28 and TRBJ2-5; 9 bases align to TRBD2. J gave up 4 bases and V 7 bases, and 13 bases lay outside the gene matches. CDR1 and CDR2 from the germline V gene are MDHEN and SYDVKM. The CDR3 runs 16 residues. CDR3 amino acids: CASTPLPASGTETQYF. CDR3 in DNA: TGTGCCAGCACCCCCCTACCGGCTAGCGGGACAGAGACCCAGTACTTC.

By frequency in the sample, this clonotype is medium-sized (0.01 to 0.1%). The chain uses TRBV7-2 and TRBJ2-1, with D possibly matching TRBD1 (5 bases). The CDR3 has 16 residues. Trimming left V 2 bases short and J 0 bases short, with 11 bases between. Germline assignment: CDR1 SGHTA and CDR2 FQGNSA. The CDR3 is CASSLTSDSSYNEQFF. CDR3 bases: TGTGCCAGCAGCTTAACCAGCGACAGCTCCTACAATGAGCAGTTCTTC.

The chain combines TRBV12-3 or TRBV12-4 with TRBJ1-2; D gene unclear. The CDR3 sequence is 14 residues long. The V and J ends lost 6 bases and 6 bases respectively, with 17 bases between them. The CDR3 protein is CASSSPTAFHGYTF. The CDR3 DNA is TGTGCCAGCAGCTCTCCGACCGCGTTCCATGGCTACACCTTC.

In this sample, this clonotype turned up a few times. The rearrangement links TRBV6-5 to TRBJ2-2; weak D call: TRBD2 (6 bases). CDR1 and CDR2 (germline): MNHEY, SVGAGI. Trimming removed 0 bases from V and 0 bases from J, with 11 bases in between. The CDR3 covers 17 residues. The CDR3 sequence is CASSYSEGHANTGELFF. The CDR3 coding sequence is TGTGCCAGCAGTTACTCGGAGGGGCACGCGAACACCGGGGAGCTGTTTTTT.

V is TRBV11-3 and J is TRBJ2-2; no clear D gene. Germline assignment: CDR1 SGHNT and CDR2 YENEEA. The CDR3 sequence is 13 residues long. V lost 5 bases and J 7 bases, leaving 11 bases between the germline ends. The CDR3 loop reads CASSRAPGGELFF. For the CDR3, the DNA is TGTGCCAGCAGCCGGGCCCCAGGCGGGGAGCTGTTTTTT.

This clonotype showed up many times. This chain uses TRBV6-1 with TRBJ2-6, with D possibly matching TRBD1 (6 bases). Trimming removed 5 bases from V and 2 bases from J, with 10 bases in between. The CDR3 runs 15 residues. From germline, CDR1 is MNHNS and CDR2 SASEGT. CDR3 region: CASSLQGTGANVLTF. The CDR3 coding sequence is TGTGCCAGCAGTCTACAGGGAACTGGGGCCAACGTCCTGACTTTC.

The rearrangement joins TRBV10-3 to TRBJ2-7; 11 nucleotides line up with TRBD2. J lost 2 bases, V lost 8 bases, and 5 bases had no gene match. CDR1 and CDR2 from the germline V gene are ENHRY and SYGVKD. The CDR3 contains 14 residues. The CDR3: CAIAGTSGTYEQYF. The CDR3 DNA is TGTGCCATCGCCGGGACTAGCGGAACCTACGAGCAGTACTTC.

This clonotype was counted only a few times. The rearrangement links TRBV20-1 to TRBJ2-7; TRBD2 matches at 7 bases. With V trimmed by 0 bases and J by 7 bases, 15 bases remained unmatched. Per germline, CDR1 DFQATT and CDR2 SNEGSKA (reference sequence). The CDR3 has 16 amino acids. The CDR3 protein is CSARDLETSIRSEQYF. In nucleotides, the CDR3 is TGCAGTGCTAGAGATCTCGAGACTAGCATCCGTTCGGAGCAGTACTTC.

The chain uses TRBV7-9 and TRBJ2-1; the match to TRBD2 covers 12 bases. The CDR3 runs 16 residues. J gave up 8 bases and V 4 bases, and 9 bases lay outside the gene matches. Germline CDR1 SEHNR, CDR2 FQNEAQ (reference sequence). This CDR3 is CASSSPSGRAIYEQFF. The CDR3, as DNA: TGTGCCAGCAGCTCTCCTAGCGGGAGGGCCATATATGAGCAGTTCTTC. The whole variable domain, filled in from reference TRBV7-9 and TRBJ2-1, reads DTGVSQNPRHKITKRGQNVTFRCDPISEHNRLYWYRQTLGQGPEFLTYFQNEAQLEKSRLLSDRFSAERPKGSFSTLEIQRTEQGDSAMYLCASSSPSGRAIYEQFFGPGTRLTVL.

This clonotype has a count of ten or more. The chain carries TRBV28 and TRBJ2-2; D is undetermined. CDR3 length: 14 amino acids. Trimming stripped 5 bases from V and 5 bases from J, with 12 bases between. Germline V gene lookup returns CDR1 MDHEN and CDR2 SYDVKM. The CDR3 bases are TGTGCCAGCAGTCCCTCCTTTGGAACCGGGGAGCTGTTTTTT. Amino acid sequence: CASSPSFGTGELFF.

This chain uses TRBV6-1 with TRBJ2-3, with a tentative D call TRBD2 (6 bases). V lost 3 bases to trimming and J lost 2 bases, with 12 bases between them. The CDR3 runs 15 residues. In germline, CDR1 is MNHNS, CDR2 SASEGT. The CDR3 reads CASSEGSGATDTQYF. CDR3 DNA sequence: TGTGCCAGCAGTGAGGGGTCGGGAGCCACAGATACGCAGTATTTT.

The V gene is TRBV10-2, the J gene TRBJ2-7, with TRBD1 matching 9 bases. Trimming at V came to 4 bases and at J to 0 bases, leaving 4 bases not matched to a gene. The CDR3 runs 15 residues. Germline V gives CDR1 WSHSY, CDR2 SAAADI. CDR3 loop: CASSAGTGISYEQYF. The CDR3 DNA sequence: TGCGCCAGCAGTGCAGGGACAGGGATCTCCTACGAGCAGTACTTC.

This clonotype was found many times. The gene calls are TRBV20-1 and TRBJ1-4; D call uncertain. Trimming cost V 3 bases and J 5 bases, with 7 bases left between them. The CDR3 consists of 12 residues. Germline V CDR1 and CDR2: DFQATT, SNEGSKA (reference sequence). CDR3 amino acids: CSARSLNEKLFF. The CDR3 DNA reads TGCAGTGCTAGGAGTCTCAATGAAAAACTGTTTTTT.

In this sample, this clonotype turned up many times. The chain is built from TRBV6-5 and TRBJ1-2; TRBD1 matches 11 bases. In germline, CDR1 is MNHEY, CDR2 SVGAGI. V gave up 3 bases and J gave up 4 bases; unmatched junction bases: 4. The CDR3 has 15 amino acids. In DNA form, the CDR3 reads TGTGCCAGCAGTTATTGGACAGGGGGCTTCTATGGCTACACCTTC. Its protein product is CASSYWTGGFYGYTF.

Many counts were recorded for this clonotype. The V and J genes are TRBV12-3 or TRBV12-4 and TRBJ1-1; no firm D call. V lost 3 bases, J lost 1 base, and 9 bases lay in between. The CDR3 runs 14 residues. The CDR3 nucleotides are TGTGCCAGCAGTTTGTCGGAGGGGAACACTGAAGCTTTCTTT. This encodes CASSLSEGNTEAFF.

The chain combines TRBV9 with TRBJ2-4; 7 nucleotides line up with TRBD2. V was clipped by 3 bases and J by 1 base; unmatched bases: 4. The CDR3 length is 15 residues. Germline loops: CDR1 SGDLS, CDR2 YYNGEE. The CDR3 is CASSASSGAKNIQYF. CDR3 coding DNA: TGTGCCAGCAGCGCAAGTAGCGGGGCCAAAAACATTCAGTACTTC.

This clonotype was observed at least ten times. V is TRBV9 and J is TRBJ2-2, with D uncertain. Trimming shortened V by 0 bases and J by 4 bases, and 13 bases separated the two germline ends. The CDR3 has 16 amino acids. CDR1 is SGDLS, CDR2 YYNGEE, per germline. The chain's CDR3 is CASSVALRQRTGELFF. The CDR3, as DNA: TGTGCCAGCAGCGTAGCTCTCAGGCAGCGCACCGGGGAGCTGTTTTTT.

The chain carries TRBV14 and TRBJ2-2; 9 nucleotides align to TRBD1. The junction had 7 bases not matched to a gene; V was cut back by 8 bases and J by 6 bases. The CDR3 length is 14 residues. Germline V gene sequence: CDR1 SGHDN, CDR2 FVKESK. The CDR3 sequence: CASRTGAAPGELFF. The CDR3 DNA reads TGTGCCAGCCGGACAGGGGCCGCGCCCGGGGAGCTGTTTTTT.

This clonotype was seen repeatedly, ten times or more. This rearrangement joins TRBV6-5 to TRBJ2-2; D ambiguous. V was trimmed by 0 bases and J by 7 bases, leaving 15 bases between them. This CDR3 has 16 residues. CDR1 MNHEY and CDR2 SVGAGI come from the germline V gene. CDR3 coding DNA: TGTGCCAGCAGTTACTCGTGGGGTATGAAGTACGGGGAGCTGTTTTTT. This encodes CASSYSWGMKYGELFF.